The subject of this entry is one TCR beta chain. Original processing methods: Amplification from reference gene primers served as the basis for estimated nucleated cell counts. Repertoires were generated with immunoSEQ multiplex PCR, while TCRdb's copy carries only in-frame clones and drops some. That table furnishes V, J and clone size, whereas the DNA furnished D and trimming. The profile shows a few hundred thousand clones, 70% to 90% of them singletons. This entry is derived from a study of blood T cell repertoires in COVID-19. Study summary: PBMCs, B-cell-depleted T cells, or T cells provided the cDNA or gDNA that made up the material.

V shed 7 bases and J 6 bases; nucleotides not matched to a gene: 15. This CDR3 is built from 14 residues. Per the germline V gene, CDR1 is SQVTM and CDR2 is ANQGSEA. The chain uses TRBV29-1 and TRBJ2-7; 7 bases fit TRBD2. Sequencing input: peripheral blood. The receptor was derived from a man between 18 and 35 years old with active or convalescent COVID-19. The CDR3 loop reads CSAGLGGSSSEQYF. The CDR3 DNA sequence: TGCAGCGCAGGACTGGGCGGGAGTTCCAGCGAGCAGTACTTC.